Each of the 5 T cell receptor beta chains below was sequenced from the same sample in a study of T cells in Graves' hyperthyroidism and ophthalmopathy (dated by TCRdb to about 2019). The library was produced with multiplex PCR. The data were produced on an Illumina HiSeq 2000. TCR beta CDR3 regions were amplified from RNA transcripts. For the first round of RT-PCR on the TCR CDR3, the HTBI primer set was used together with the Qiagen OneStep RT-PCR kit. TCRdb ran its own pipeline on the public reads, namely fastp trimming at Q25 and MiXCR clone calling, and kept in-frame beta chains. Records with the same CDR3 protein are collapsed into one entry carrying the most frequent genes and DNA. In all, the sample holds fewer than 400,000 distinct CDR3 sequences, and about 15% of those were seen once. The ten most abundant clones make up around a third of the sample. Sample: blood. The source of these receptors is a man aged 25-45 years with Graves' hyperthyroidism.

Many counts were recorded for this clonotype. The CDR3 here is CASSLGAGGDNEQFF. CDR3 nucleotides: TGTGCCAGCAGCTTAGGAGCGGGAGGCGACAATGAGCAGTTCTTC. The rearrangement joins TRBV11-3 to TRBJ2-1, with TRBD2 identical over 9 bases. The CDR3 is 15 residues long. J gave up 5 bases and V 1 base, and 3 bases lay outside the gene matches. The germline V gene has CDR1 SGHNT and CDR2 YENEEA.

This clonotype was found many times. CDR3 sequence: CSASGGTGALYNEQFF. In DNA, the CDR3 is TGCAGTGCTAGCGGAGGAACGGGAGCCCTCTACAATGAGCAGTTCTTC. The gene calls are TRBV20-1 and TRBJ2-1, with D possibly being TRBD2 (6 bases). The ends were cut back, 3 bases at V and 3 bases at J, with 18 bases in the middle. This CDR3 is built from 16 residues. Germline loops: CDR1 DFQATT, CDR2 SNEGSKA (reference sequence).

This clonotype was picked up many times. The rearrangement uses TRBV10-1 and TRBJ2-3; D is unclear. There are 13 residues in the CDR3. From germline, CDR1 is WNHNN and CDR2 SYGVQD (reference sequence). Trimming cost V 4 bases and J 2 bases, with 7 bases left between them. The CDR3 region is CASSGEITDTQYF. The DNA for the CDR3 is TGCGCCAGCAGTGGGGAAATCACAGATACGCAGTATTTT.

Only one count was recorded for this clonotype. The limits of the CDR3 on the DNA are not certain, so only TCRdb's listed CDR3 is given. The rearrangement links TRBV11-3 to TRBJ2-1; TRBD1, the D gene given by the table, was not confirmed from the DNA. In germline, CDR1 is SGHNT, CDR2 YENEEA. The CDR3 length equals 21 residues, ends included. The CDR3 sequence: CASSFYICSAVGGGLGDEQFF.

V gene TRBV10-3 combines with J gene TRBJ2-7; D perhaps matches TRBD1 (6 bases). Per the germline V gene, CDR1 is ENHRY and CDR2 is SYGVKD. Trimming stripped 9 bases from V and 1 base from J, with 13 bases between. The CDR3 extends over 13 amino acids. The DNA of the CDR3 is TGTGCCATGGGGGCAGCGCGGTCCTACGAGCAGTACTTC. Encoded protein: CAMGAARSYEQYF.